This paragraph covers one TCR beta chain sequence. Its specific antigen is unknown. No clone much larger than this one lies a single base away; base qualities are absent. This sample stems from a study of T cells in Graves' hyperthyroidism and ophthalmopathy (dated by TCRdb to between 2018 and 2021). Context from the whole study: Peripheral blood was collected at initial diagnosis, before any treatment. In more than five Graves' hyperthyroidism patients, the study also compared T-cell repertoires from thyroid tissue with T-cell repertoires from blood. Whether ophthalmopathy could be predicted prospectively was tested in an independent validation cohort made up of about 18 hyperthyroidism patients plus 17 patients who later progressed to ophthalmopathy. To identify distinguishing TCR V-J signatures, a discovery cohort of some 99 patients was used, comprising approximately 40 with Graves' ophthalmopathy and 55 to 65 with stable Graves' hyperthyroidism. The paper describes TCR Vbeta CDR3 sequencing of around 140 peripheral blood samples, made up of approximately 40 ophthalmopathy patients, some 76 hyperthyroidism patients and 17 progressor patients. Following sampling, methimazole starting at 30 mg daily was given to hyperthyroidism patients, and high-dose intravenous methylprednisolone was given to ophthalmopathy patients. The approximately 98 discovery patients were randomly divided into training and test sets at a 7:3 ratio.

TCR beta CDR3 regions were amplified from RNA transcripts. The TCR CDR3 was subjected to a first round of RT-PCR using the HTBI primer set and the Qiagen OneStep RT-PCR kit. A second multiplex PCR round built the libraries, followed by size selection and purification. Sequencing of the libraries was done on an Illumina HiSeq2000 using paired-end 100 bp reads. The paper's processing steps were these. SOAPnuke was used to process the raw data, throwing out any read that contained adapters or uncalled bases, had a mean Phred below 15, or lacked an exact constant-primer or identifier match. High-quality paired reads were merged using COPE v1.2.5, and each unique nucleotide sequence was defined as a clonotype. Clonotypes were aligned to IMGT TRBV, TRBD and TRBJ reference segments using MiTCR v1.1. Only V-J combinations with frequency above 0.0001, covering 99% to 99.2% of repertoires, were analysed. The TCS score was defined as F50 (clonal expansion) divided by E x V (chaos), with BLOSUM62-based TCRdist calculated between CDR3 peptides within each V-J. Welch's t-statistics and random forest reduced 500 to 550 V-J features to 13, which were used in a naive Bayes classifier (R e1071). Starting from the raw public reads, TCRdb applied fastp trimming at Q25, assembled clones with MiXCR and retained in-frame beta chains. Each entry is one CDR3 protein sequence, shown with its most common DNA and genes. These V and J calls originate from TCRdb's pipeline instead of the authors' own analysis. This sample has about 580,000 distinct CDR3 sequences in its table, and over 11% of those were observed once. 5.8% of the sample comes from the top ten.

The paper as a whole reports these results and caveats: No statistical method was used to set the sample size in advance, and investigators knew the group allocation. A 13 V-J signature model separated ophthalmopathy from stable hyperthyroidism, with approximately 87% sensitivity and 81% to 82% specificity in cross-validation and 80%/75% in testing. In validation, the model predicted progression to ophthalmopathy a median of about 6 months before onset, with about 67% sensitivity and roughly 72% specificity. Blood samples also contained most of the expanded thyroid clonotypes (frequency above 0.001), which suggests that blood repertoires may reflect thyroid immune responses.

Hyperthyroidism patients were aged 18 to 65 years and newly diagnosed, with disease duration of less than 2 months. Exclusion was applied to patients with uncontrolled infections, other autoimmune diseases, pregnancy or lactation. Diagnoses were based on clinical symptoms, serum thyroxine and TRAb, thyroid ultrasound and orbital computed tomography. Blood from progressor patients was collected at the time of first diagnosis with hyperthyroidism, before any ophthalmopathy symptoms had appeared. Ficoll-Paque density gradient centrifugation was used to isolate PBMCs from 8.5 to 10 ml of fresh peripheral blood. Progressor patients were first diagnosed with Graves' hyperthyroidism and then developed ophthalmopathy during follow-up. Total RNA was extracted using Trizol reagent, and RNA quality was assessed on an Agilent 2100 Bioanalyzer. CDR1 and CDR2 are read off the germline V gene (reference sequence) as GTSNPN and SVGIG. From cysteine to phenylalanine, the CDR3 is 13 amino acids long. Only the CDR3 part of the read is kept: 39 bases, read in frame from the first base. V was cut back by 2 bases and J by 2 bases, leaving a gap of 7 bases between them.

The sequenced sample was blood. The clonotype comes from a woman aged 25 to 39 with Graves' hyperthyroidism that later progressed to Graves' ophthalmopathy. The chain couples TRBV30 to TRBJ2-1; no D segment can be confidently identified. CDR3 protein: CAWSTQTYNEQFF. The nucleotide sequence is TGTGCCTGGAGTACCCAGACCTACAATGAGCAGTTCTTC.